This T cell receptor beta chain was identified in a study of OX40 agonist ivuxolimab in advanced cancers. Germline-derived CDR1 and CDR2 are SNHLY and FYNNEI. Trimming took off 3 bases at V and 4 bases at J, with 13 bases between the two ends. The CDR3 covers 15 residues. Assay used: immunoSEQ multiplex PCR; TCRdb lists only in-frame clones, some missing. The sample holds around 15,000 clones, roughly four fifths seen once. The chain links TRBV2 to TRBJ1-5; D might be TRBD1 (5 bases). The sample was CD4+ or CD8+ T cells sorted from blood, taken in a trial of the OX40 agonist ivuxolimab. The clonotype was recovered from an adult with an advanced solid tumor such as melanoma, head and neck, liver or kidney cancer. The CDR3 protein is CASSDGAGQNQPQHF. Here the CDR3 DNA reads TGTGCCAGCAGTGATGGGGCAGGGCAAAATCAGCCCCAGCATTTT.